One and the same sample provided the 24 T cell receptor beta chains below, sequenced in a study of blood T cells in healthy people across ages. Alongside a J-beta primer mix, a sample-barcoded 5' primer served in a second PCR lasting about 7 to 12 cycles. TCRdb processed the 5' RACE reads anew with MiXCR; each CDR3 protein has one entry. The sample holds 700,000 or so distinct CDR3 sequences, about a fifth seen once. The sequenced sample consisted of blood. The receptors originated from a man between 65 and 79 years old in good health.

The rearrangement links TRBV6-6 to TRBJ2-1; D not certain. V lost 10 bases, J lost 4 bases, and 17 bases lay in between. CDR3 length: 14 amino acids. CDR1 and CDR2 (germline): MNHNY, SVGAGI (reference sequence). The CDR3 loop reads CATTSLGEYNEQFF. CDR3 DNA sequence: TGTGCCACCACCTCACTTGGGGAATACAATGAGCAGTTCTTC.

This chain uses TRBV5-1 with TRBJ2-2, with a weak D call TRBD2 (5 bases). Germline V gene sequence: CDR1 SGHRS, CDR2 YFSETQ. This CDR3 is built from 14 residues. Trimming took off 2 bases at V and 5 bases at J, with 10 bases between the two ends. The CDR3 reads CASSFVTTTGELFF. CDR3 DNA: TGCGCCAGCAGCTTCGTGACTACAACCGGGGAGCTGTTTTTT.

This clonotype has only a few counts. The chain links TRBV6-2 or TRBV6-3 to TRBJ2-1, with D uncertain. Trimming removed 7 bases at V and 1 base at J, with 14 bases between. Germline CDR1 and CDR2: MNHEY and SVGEGT. The CDR3 totals 15 residues. The CDR3 DNA is TGTGCCAGCACCCTCGATAGGTTTTCCTACAATGAGCAGTTCTTC. The encoded protein is CASTLDRFSYNEQFF.

Only one count was recorded for this clonotype. The chain employs TRBV6-1 and TRBJ1-5; D is unclear. The CDR3 extends over 14 amino acids. CDR1 MNHNS and CDR2 SASEGT come from the germline V gene. V was shortened by 4 bases and J by 3 bases, with 10 bases between the two germline ends. In DNA, the CDR3 is TGTGCCAGCAGTGCCGCCGGGGACAATCAGCCCCAGCATTTT. This translates into CASSAAGDNQPQHF.

This chain uses TRBV12-3 or TRBV12-4 with TRBJ1-2, with D possibly matching TRBD1 (6 bases). V was shortened by 2 bases and J by 8 bases, with 24 bases between the two germline ends. The CDR3 spans 17 residues. This CDR3 reads CASSLWRSGDFLDGYTF. The DNA of the CDR3 is TGTGCCAGCAGTTTATGGCGGTCAGGGGATTTTCTTGACGGCTACACCTTC.

A few counts support this clonotype. This rearrangement joins TRBV20-1 to TRBJ2-7; D might be TRBD2 (5 bases). The length of the CDR3 is 14 residues. Trimming shortened V by 2 bases and J by 0 bases, and 11 bases separated the two germline ends. Germline loops: CDR1 DFQATT, CDR2 SNEGSKA (reference sequence). The CDR3 is CSARQGRGSYEQYF. In DNA, the CDR3 is TGCAGTGCTAGACAAGGACGGGGCTCCTACGAGCAGTACTTC.

The chain carries TRBV12-3 or TRBV12-4 and TRBJ2-7; a possible D gene is TRBD1 (6 bases). This CDR3 contains 12 residues. V lost 3 bases, J lost 7 bases, and 10 bases lay in between. The CDR3 DNA sequence: TGTGCCAGCAGTTTGGGACACTTGGAGCAGTACTTC. This translates into CASSLGHLEQYF.

This chain connects TRBV5-6 to TRBJ2-5; 7 positions agree with TRBD2. The CDR3 totals 13 residues. Per the germline V gene, CDR1 is SGHDT and CDR2 is YYEEEE. V gave up 4 bases and J gave up 9 bases; unmatched junction bases: 9. CDR3 amino acids: CASSIRTRRAQYF. CDR3 DNA: TGTGCCAGCAGCATACGGACTAGGAGGGCCCAGTACTTC.

The genes are TRBV6-4 and TRBJ2-2, with D hard to call. V lost 5 bases, J lost 1 base, and 14 bases lay in between. Germline-derived CDR1 and CDR2 are MRHNA and SNTAGT. The CDR3 loop spans 16 amino acids. The CDR3 sequence is CASSPLPIENTGELFF. In nucleotides, the CDR3 is TGTGCCAGCAGTCCACTGCCTATAGAGAACACCGGGGAGCTGTTTTTT.

The V call is TRBV7-3, the J call TRBJ2-1; 9 bases fit TRBD2. The CDR3 totals 15 residues. Germline loops: CDR1 SGHTA, CDR2 FQGTGA. V shed 5 bases, J shed 9 bases, and the junction held 11 bases outside the gene matches. CDR3 nucleotide sequence: TGTGCCAGCAGCGTTAGCGGGAGTCCTCAGAGTGAGCAGTTCTTC. This codes for CASSVSGSPQSEQFF.

This clonotype was observed a few times. The chain recombines TRBV6-5 with TRBJ2-3; D is unclear. V gave up 2 bases and J gave up 2 bases, with 8 bases separating them. The length of the CDR3 is 14 residues. The germline V gene has CDR1 MNHEY and CDR2 SVGAGI. As DNA, the CDR3 is TGTGCCAGCAGTTACGCGCAACCCACAGATACGCAGTATTTT. Protein sequence: CASSYAQPTDTQYF.

The chain joins TRBV6-5 to TRBJ2-5; 7 nucleotides agree with TRBD2. The DNA end is more similar to TRBJ2-7, so the J call may be wrong. Germline V CDR1 and CDR2: MNHEY, SVGAGI. The CDR3 sequence is 13 residues long. The CDR3 sequence is CASKSGGLDEQYV. CDR3 nucleotides: TGTGCCAGCAAGTCGGGAGGTCTAGACGAGCAGTACGTC.

This clonotype was observed a handful of times. The rearrangement links TRBV3-1 to TRBJ2-4; D may match TRBD1 or TRBD2 (5 bases each). Per germline, CDR1 LGHDT and CDR2 YNNKEL (reference sequence). V shed 0 bases and J shed 6 bases, with 9 bases lying between them. This CDR3 is built from 14 residues. The CDR3 region has the DNA TGTGCCAGCAGCCAAGACTGGGACGGAAACATTCAGTACTTC. Translating it yields CASSQDWDGNIQYF.

The sample holds a few counts of this clonotype. The rearrangement joins TRBV10-2 to TRBJ1-4; no firm D call. The CDR3 loop spans 14 amino acids. Trimming stripped 2 bases from V and 12 bases from J, with 16 bases between. Germline V gene lookup returns CDR1 WSHSY and CDR2 SAAADI. The CDR3 region is CASSEHNSLAELFF. CDR3 coding DNA: TGCGCCAGCAGTGAGCATAACAGCCTCGCGGAACTGTTTTTT.

A few counts support this clonotype. The chain has TRBV7-3 and TRBJ2-3, with D hard to call. The CDR3 runs to 18 residues. Deletions cut 9 bases from V and 0 bases from J, with 25 bases between. The germline gives CDR1 SGHTA, CDR2 FQGTGA. CDR3 DNA sequence: TGTGCCAGTCTTCACTGGAAAGCACCCGATCCTAGCACAGATACGCAGTATTTT. Its translation: CASLHWKAPDPSTDTQYF.

This clonotype has just a few counts. The chain is built from TRBV25-1 and TRBJ2-5; 10 bases line up with TRBD1. CDR1 MGHDK and CDR2 SYGVNS come from the germline V gene. This CDR3 region has 15 residues. Trimming removed 6 bases from V and 5 bases from J; junction bases left unmatched: 9. CDR3 loop: CASRFGQGEAETQYF. CDR3 in DNA: TGTGCCAGCAGGTTCGGACAGGGGGAGGCGGAGACCCAGTACTTC.

This clonotype was counted a few times. The chain links TRBV7-2 to TRBJ2-1; unclear D gene. V lost 1 base and J lost 2, with 9 bases in between. Germline CDR1 SGHTA, CDR2 FQGNSA. The CDR3 consists of 15 residues. CDR3 region: CASSLVVPTYNEQFF. The DNA for the CDR3 is TGTGCCAGCAGCTTAGTAGTCCCCACCTACAATGAGCAGTTCTTC.

This clonotype was seen only a few times. CDR3 sequence: CAALAGATSNGKETQYF. CDR3 sequence (DNA): TGTGCCGCATTGGCGGGGGCGACTAGCAACGGGAAAGAGACCCAGTACTTC. The chain recombines TRBV6-2 or TRBV6-3 with TRBJ2-5, with a tentative D call TRBD2 (7 bases). From germline, CDR1 is MNHEY and CDR2 SVGEGT. The CDR3 contains 17 residues. V lost 11 bases and J 3 bases, leaving 28 bases between the germline ends.

CDR3 DNA: TGCGCCAGCAGCCAAAGCGGGGGGCTTGAAGATACGCAGTATTTT. Translating it yields CASSQSGGLEDTQYF. The chain carries TRBV4-1 and TRBJ2-3, with 9 bases lining up with TRBD2. The V gene's germline CDR1 is MGHRA and CDR2 YSYEKL. The CDR3 contains 15 residues. The ends lost 2 bases at V and 5 bases at J; junction bases unmatched: 5.

The chain combines TRBV29-1 with TRBJ2-2; D not certain. Trimming stripped 4 bases from V and 4 bases from J, with 13 bases between. Germline V lookup: CDR1 SQVTM, CDR2 ANQGSEA. This CDR3 has 14 amino acids. The CDR3 region has the DNA TGCAGCGTTGGCTTAGGCGGATTCACCGGGGAGCTGTTTTTT. This encodes CSVGLGGFTGELFF.

The chain uses TRBV4-1 and TRBJ1-1, with D possibly being TRBD1 (5 bases). The CDR3 contains 15 residues. Trimming removed 0 bases from V and 5 bases from J, with 13 bases in between. CDR1 and CDR2 (germline): MGHRA, YSYEKL. The CDR3 nucleotides read TGCGCCAGCAGCCAAGAAGGACCCGGGGCTACTGAAGCTTTCTTT. It encodes CASSQEGPGATEAFF.

The chain recombines TRBV5-1 with TRBJ1-1, with 7 nucleotides matching TRBD1. The CDR3 is 17 amino acids. The V segment lost 1 base and the J segment 1 base; nucleotides outside the gene matches: 10. Per the germline V gene, CDR1 is SGHRS and CDR2 is YFSETQ. This CDR3 is CASSLIGLTGPNTEAFF. The DNA of the CDR3 is TGCGCCAGCAGCTTGATCGGTCTGACAGGGCCGAACACTGAAGCTTTCTTT.

The chain links TRBV6-2 or TRBV6-3 to TRBJ2-3; D is possibly TRBD2 (7 bases). The CDR3 has 15 residues. V lost 2 bases, J lost 6 bases, and 15 bases lay in between. Germline V lookup: CDR1 MNHEY, CDR2 SVGEGT. The CDR3 region is CASSYSAGAGDTQYF. CDR3 coding DNA: TGTGCCAGCAGTTACAGTGCGGGGGCAGGGGATACGCAGTATTTT.

The sample holds a few counts of this clonotype. The chain carries TRBV5-6 and TRBJ2-1; a possible D gene is TRBD2 (5 bases). The tail of the sequence fits TRBJ2-7 better, so the J call may be wrong. CDR1 and CDR2 (germline): SGHDT, YYEEEE. This CDR3 region has 15 residues. CDR3 nucleotides: TGTGCCAGCAGCTTGGGGGTGAGGAGGAACTACGAGCAGTACGTC. This translates into CASSLGVRRNYEQYV.